This T cell receptor beta chain stems from a study of cytomegalovirus exposure and HLA in healthy donors. A multiplex PCR was run with 60 Vbeta primers and 13 Jbeta primers. Clones were read by immunoSEQ multiplex PCR, and TCRdb kept only the in-frame ones, dropping some. Of 200,000 to 250,000 clones in the sample, roughly 83% were seen once. About this clone: The antigen remains undetermined.

Study-level findings and limits: Listed as cytomegalovirus-associated were 150 or so TCR beta chains. Later analysis suggested links between common viral pathogens and several top significant clusters.

The source of this sequence is a boy younger than 10 in good health and CMV-seronegative. The sequencing input was PBMCs.

CDR3 DNA sequence: TGCGCCAGCAGCTGGGAGGGACTAGCGGGAGGCAGTTATGGCGATGAGCAGTTCTTC. Translation: CASSWEGLAGGSYGDEQFF. The chain joins TRBV5-1 to TRBJ2-1, with 15 bases aligning to TRBD2. CDR3 size: 19 residues. Germline V gene data show CDR1 as SGHRS and CDR2 as YFSETQ. Trimming took 3 bases from V and 8 from J; bases not matched to a gene: 15.